These 20 T cell receptor beta chains originate from one sample sequenced in a study of blood T cell repertoires in COVID-19. Assay: immunoSEQ multiplex PCR; the TCRdb copy retains only in-frame clones and omits some. The table has some 150,000 clones, 80% to 90% seen once. Sequences were obtained from peripheral blood. Receptor source: a woman aged 50 to 60 with acute or convalescent COVID-19.

V usage is TRBV24-1 and J usage is TRBJ2-5, with TRBD1 as a possible D gene (5 bases). The V end was cut by 2 bases, the J end by 5 bases, with 14 bases between. CDR1 KGHDR and CDR2 SFDVKD come from the germline V gene. The CDR3 has 15 residues. This chain's CDR3 is CATSDSSGPGETQYF. The DNA of the CDR3 is TGTGCCACCAGTGATTCATCAGGGCCTGGCGAGACCCAGTACTTC.

In regard to this clone: The junction does not match germline at one end; this may be a read error. The V and J genes are TRBV7-2 and TRBJ2-1; 15 bases are shared with TRBD2. The CDR3 length is 14 residues. The germline V gene encodes CDR1 SGHTA and CDR2 FQGNSA. The CDR3 nucleotides are TGTGCCAGCAGCTTAGACTCCGGACTAGCGGGGGGGATCTTC. Translated: CASSLDSGLAGGIF.

This clone was observed a few times. The chain recombines TRBV7-9 with TRBJ1-3, with D possibly TRBD1 on 6 matching bases. The germline V gene has CDR1 SEHNR and CDR2 FQNEAQ (reference sequence). Trimming stripped 1 base from V and 2 bases from J, with 6 bases between. This CDR3 is 14 amino acids long. The DNA for the CDR3 is TGTGCCAGCAGCTTAGACAGGGCTGGAAACACCATATATTTT. Its protein is CASSLDRAGNTIYF.

In regard to this clone: In the same sample, other DNA sequences code for this CDR3. The chain combines TRBV6-2 or TRBV6-3 with TRBJ1-5, with 7 bases aligning to TRBD1. There are 14 residues in the CDR3. V shed 4 bases and J 4 bases; nucleotides not matched to a gene: 4. The germline V gene encodes CDR1 MNHEY and CDR2 SVGEGT. CDR3 DNA: TGTGCCAGCAGTTCGACAGGGACGAATCAGCCCCAGCATTTT. As protein: CASSSTGTNQPQHF.

The J gene is TRBJ1-2, the V gene TRBV19; the match to TRBD1 covers 8 bases. Germline V CDR1 and CDR2: LNHDA, SQIVND (reference sequence). This CDR3 is 16 amino acids long. J gave up 0 bases and V 5 bases, and 8 bases lay outside the gene matches. In DNA, the CDR3 is TGTGCCAGTAGTCTCGGGACAGGCGCTTCTAACTATGGCTACACCTTC. Translated, it gives CASSLGTGASNYGYTF.

The genes are TRBV12-3 or TRBV12-4 and TRBJ1-1; tentative D call: TRBD1 (5 bases). This CDR3 region has 12 residues. Trimming removed 7 bases at V and 9 bases at J, with 15 bases between. The CDR3 sequence: CASKLQEGQAFF. The CDR3, as DNA: TGTGCCAGCAAACTCCAGGAGGGGCAAGCTTTCTTT.

This chain uses TRBV3-1 (or the pseudogene TRBV3-2) with TRBJ1-1; perhaps TRBD1 as D (6 bases). Germline CDR1 LGHDT, CDR2 YNNKEL (reference sequence). V gave up 1 base and J gave up 5 bases, with 11 bases separating them. CDR3 size: 14 residues. Written as DNA, the CDR3 is TGTGCCAGCAGCCAAGTGGAAGGGGGAACTGAAGCTTTCTTT. This sequence encodes CASSQVEGGTEAFF.

The J gene is TRBJ1-1, the V gene TRBV6-1; no firm D call. Trimming left V 3 bases short and J 0 bases short, with 5 bases between. This CDR3 comprises 13 residues. Per the germline V gene, CDR1 is MNHNS and CDR2 is SASEGT. In nucleotides, the CDR3 is TGTGCCAGCAGTGACGTTTTGAACACTGAAGCTTTCTTT. It translates to CASSDVLNTEAFF.

The V call is TRBV5-4, the J call TRBJ1-2; 7 bases agree with TRBD1. The CDR3 length is 15 residues. J lost 0 bases, V lost 4 bases, and 6 bases had no gene match. CDR1 and CDR2 from the germline V gene are SGHNT and YYREEE (reference sequence). The CDR3 bases are TGTGCCAGCAGCGGTCGACAGGGCGCTAACTATGGCTACACCTTC. Protein sequence: CASSGRQGANYGYTF.

J is TRBJ2-5 and V is TRBV21-1; the table's D call of TRBD1 was not tested on the DNA. TRBV21-1 is marked as a pseudogene. The CDR3 is made up of 16 amino acids. CDR3 protein: CASIPYGGRGRETQYF. The CDR3 DNA is TGTGCCAGCATCCCCTATGGGGGCAGGGGCCGCGAGACCCAGTACTTC.

A single count supports this clone. The V and J genes are TRBV11-1 and TRBJ2-5; unclear D gene. Germline loops: CDR1 SGHAT, CDR2 FQDESV (reference sequence). With 5 bases removed from V and 2 bases from J, the gap between germline ends came to 9 bases. This CDR3 has 13 amino acids. The CDR3 bases are TGTGCCAGCAGCCCCGGGTCGCAAGAGACCCAGTACTTC. Its protein product is CASSPGSQETQYF.

This clone showed up just once. The chain joins TRBV7-2 to TRBJ2-5; no clear D gene. Per the germline V gene, CDR1 is SGHTA and CDR2 is FQGNSA. There are 13 residues in the CDR3. Trimming took off 1 base at V and 1 base at J, with 4 bases between the two ends. The CDR3 region is CASSLVVQETQYF. DNA of the CDR3: TGTGCCAGCAGCTTAGTAGTCCAAGAGACCCAGTACTTC.

The genes are TRBV4-3 and TRBJ1-6; D unclear. V lost 1 base and J lost 6, with 10 bases in between. The V gene's germline CDR1 is LGHNA and CDR2 YSLEER. The CDR3 is made up of 15 amino acids. This CDR3 reads CASSQGNKINSPLHF. The CDR3 nucleotides are TGCGCCAGCAGCCAAGGAAACAAGATTAATTCACCCCTCCACTTT.

This rearrangement joins TRBV6-5 to TRBJ1-2; the D is unclear. CDR1 is MNHEY and CDR2 is SVGAGI in the germline V gene. CDR3 length: 14 residues. V was cut by 9 bases and J by 4 bases, with 18 bases left in between. This CDR3 is CASRSYSGIYGYTF. CDR3 in DNA: TGTGCCAGTCGGTCTTACAGCGGTATCTATGGCTACACCTTC.

The rearrangement joins TRBV6-5 to TRBJ1-4, with D perhaps matching TRBD1 (6 bases). This CDR3 contains 13 residues. Per the germline V gene, CDR1 is MNHEY and CDR2 is SVGAGI. V shed 6 bases and J shed 10 bases, with 15 bases lying between them. This CDR3 is CASRGGGLGKLFF. The CDR3 bases are TGTGCCAGCAGAGGGGGGGGGTTAGGAAAACTGTTTTTT.

The gene calls are TRBV11-2 and TRBJ2-1; tentative D call: TRBD1 (5 bases). Deletions cut 3 bases from V and 7 bases from J, with 10 bases between. Germline loops: CDR1 SGHAT, CDR2 FQNNGV. CDR3 length equals 13 residues. The CDR3 region is CASSFSRVNEQFF. In nucleotides, the CDR3 is TGTGCCAGCAGCTTTTCCAGGGTGAATGAGCAGTTCTTC.

This chain uses TRBV20-1 with TRBJ1-2, with a tentative D call TRBD1 (5 bases). CDR1 DFQATT and CDR2 SNEGSKA come from the germline V gene (reference sequence). The ends were cut back, 3 bases at V and 7 bases at J, with 12 bases in the middle. There are 12 residues in the CDR3. The CDR3 nucleotides read TGCAGTGCTAGTCCTTCAGGGATTGGCTACACCTTC. Translated, it gives CSASPSGIGYTF.

The CDR3 loop is CASSSYRENYGYTF. In DNA form, the CDR3 reads TGTGCCAGCTCATCCTACAGGGAGAACTATGGCTACACCTTC. This sequence joins TRBV18 and TRBJ1-2; TRBD1 is a possible D gene (6 bases). The V end lost 5 bases, the J end lost 2 bases, and 12 bases lay between the germline ends. The CDR3 is 14 amino acids. Germline CDR1 and CDR2: KGHSH and LQKENI. The full variable domain, in which reference TRBV18 and TRBJ1-2 provide the parts outside the CDR3, is NAGVMQNPRHLVRRRGQEARLRCSPMKGHSHVYWYRQLPEEGLKFMVYLQKENIIDESGMPKERFSAEFPKEGPSILRIQQVVRGDSAAYFCASSSYRENYGYTFGSGTRLTVV.

The CDR3 protein is CASSALAGGPNTGELFF. DNA for the CDR3: TGTGCCAGCAGCGCATTAGCGGGGGGCCCGAACACCGGGGAGCTGTTTTTT. The rearrangement uses TRBV7-6 and TRBJ2-2, with 10 bases fitting TRBD2. CDR3 size: 17 residues. From germline, CDR1 is SGHVS and CDR2 FNYEAQ. J gave up 0 bases and V 5 bases, and 6 bases lay outside the gene matches. The full variable domain, rest sourced from reference TRBV7-6 and TRBJ2-2, is GAGVSQSPRYKVTKRGQDVALRCDPISGHVSLYWYRQALGQGPEFLTYFNYEAQQDKSGLPNDRFSAERPEGSISTLTIQRTEQRDSAMYRCASSALAGGPNTGELFFGEGSRLTVL.

The CDR3 loop reads CASSMAQGYTGELFF. The CDR3 nucleotides read TGTGCCAGTAGTATGGCCCAGGGATACACCGGGGAGCTGTTTTTT. The chain recombines TRBV19 with TRBJ2-2, with D maybe TRBD1 (5 bases). This CDR3 is built from 15 residues. The germline CDR1 and CDR2 sequences are LNHDA and SQIVND (reference sequence). The ends were cut back, 3 bases at V and 3 bases at J, with 11 bases in the middle.